Listed here are 30 T cell receptor beta chains from one sample, sequenced in a study of blood T cell repertoires in COVID-19. Using immunoSEQ multiplex PCR, the repertoire was profiled, and TCRdb retains in-frame clones only, with some absent. The table lists 120,000 or so clones, around 89% of them singletons, with less than 8% in the top ten. Sequencing was carried out using peripheral blood. Every receptor here comes from a man between 45 and 60 years old with acute or convalescent COVID-19.

The gene calls are TRBV24-1 and TRBJ2-1, with a weak D call TRBD2 (6 bases). V was pared by 5 bases and J by 4 bases, with 14 bases between. CDR1 is KGHDR, CDR2 SFDVKD, per germline. There are 15 residues in the CDR3. This CDR3 is CATSVGTQIYNEQFF. CDR3 coding DNA: TGTGCCACCAGTGTAGGGACTCAAATTTACAATGAGCAGTTCTTC.

CDR3 bases: TGTGCCAGCACCTCTAGCAGTCTCCAAAACATTCAGTACTTC. This gives the protein CASTSSSLQNIQYF. This rearrangement joins TRBV2 to TRBJ2-4; D is perhaps TRBD2 (5 bases). V was trimmed by 7 bases and J by 5 bases, leaving 15 bases between them. Looked up from germline, CDR1 is SNHLY and CDR2 is FYNNEI. This CDR3 is built from 14 residues.

The chain employs TRBV4-3 and TRBJ1-2, with a tentative D call TRBD1 (5 bases). The V gene lost 0 bases and the J gene lost 4 bases, with 12 bases spanning the gap. CDR1 is LGHNA and CDR2 is YSLEER in the germline V gene. The CDR3 runs to 15 residues. DNA for the CDR3: TGCGCCAGCAGCCAAGATAGGGGCGGAAGCTATGGCTACACCTTC. It is translated as CASSQDRGGSYGYTF.

The gene calls are TRBV10-3 and TRBJ1-1; 9 bases match TRBD1. CDR1 and CDR2 (germline): ENHRY, SYGVKD. The trim removed 2 bases at V and 0 bases at J, leaving 4 bases unmatched. The CDR3 is made up of 16 amino acids. The CDR3 region is CAISERQGVVNTEAFF. The DNA of the CDR3 is TGTGCCATCAGTGAGAGACAGGGGGTAGTGAACACTGAAGCTTTCTTT.

The chain recombines TRBV4-3 with TRBJ2-7; D is unresolved. The V and J ends lost 0 bases and 0 bases respectively, with 9 bases between them. The CDR3 has 15 amino acids. The germline CDR1 and CDR2 sequences are LGHNA and YSLEER. The CDR3 sequence: CASSQEEFLSYEQYF. The CDR3 DNA follows: TGCGCCAGCAGCCAAGAAGAGTTCCTCTCCTACGAGCAGTACTTC.

V is TRBV6-5 and J is TRBJ2-3, with TRBD2 as a possible D gene (6 bases). Germline V gene data show CDR1 as MNHEY and CDR2 as SVGAGI. The V end was cut by 6 bases, the J end by 6 bases, with 10 bases between. This CDR3 comprises 12 residues. The CDR3, as DNA: TGTGCCAGCAGGGGACTCGGGGATACGCAGTATTTT. Encoded protein: CASRGLGDTQYF.

This chain joins TRBV5-6 and TRBJ2-1, with 10 bases fitting TRBD2. Trimming took 3 bases from V and 8 from J; bases not matched to a gene: 11. The CDR3 covers 16 residues. Germline assignment: CDR1 SGHDT and CDR2 YYEEEE. The CDR3 coding sequence is TGTGCCAGCAGCTATCAAAGCGGGAGGGCCGCATATGAGCAGTTCTTC. Translated, it gives CASSYQSGRAAYEQFF.

The chain joins TRBV20-1 to TRBJ2-1; 7 positions match TRBD1. With 4 bases clipped from V and 12 bases from J, the junction kept 6 bases outside the gene matches. There are 11 residues in the CDR3. Germline values: CDR1 DFQATT, CDR2 SNEGSKA (reference sequence). CDR3 residues: CSATETGWQFF. The CDR3 DNA follows: TGCAGTGCTACAGAGACAGGGTGGCAGTTCTTC.

The chain has TRBV2 and TRBJ1-4, with a weak D call TRBD1 (6 bases). Germline-derived CDR1 and CDR2 are SNHLY and FYNNEI. V lost 7 bases and J 4 bases, leaving 13 bases between the germline ends. The CDR3 is 14 amino acids. CDR3 sequence reads: CASIPTGNNEKLFF. The CDR3 nucleotides read TGTGCCAGCATCCCGACAGGAAATAATGAAAAACTGTTTTTT.

V is TRBV7-6 and J is TRBJ1-2; TRBD1 matches 10 bases. This CDR3 has 13 amino acids. V trimming: 4 bases; J trimming: 5 bases; junction bases outside the gene matches: 1. The germline gives CDR1 SGHVS, CDR2 FNYEAQ. CDR3 nucleotide sequence: TGTGCCAGCAGCTCGGGACAGGGGTATGGCTACACCTTC. This sequence encodes CASSSGQGYGYTF.

The genes are TRBV5-6 and TRBJ1-2; D not resolved. Trimming stripped 5 bases from V and 4 bases from J, with 15 bases between. CDR1 and CDR2 from the germline V gene are SGHDT and YYEEEE. The CDR3 covers 14 residues. CDR3 nucleotides: TGTGCCAGCAGGGAACGGGGAATAGGCTATGGCTACACCTTC. It yields the protein CASRERGIGYGYTF.

The chain has TRBV4-1 and TRBJ1-5; possible D gene TRBD1, 5 bases. Germline V CDR1 and CDR2: MGHRA, YSYEKL. The CDR3 is made up of 13 amino acids. Trimming stripped 3 bases from V and 7 bases from J, with 10 bases between. CDR3 sequence: CASSQEGIQPQHF. CDR3 bases: TGCGCCAGCAGCCAGGAGGGGATACAGCCCCAGCATTTT.

The chain combines TRBV6-2 or TRBV6-3 with TRBJ2-2; D is uncertain. Trimming pared 3 bases from V and 4 bases from J, leaving 12 bases between. This CDR3 is built from 15 residues. Germline V gene lookup returns CDR1 MNHEY and CDR2 SVGEGT. Written as DNA, the CDR3 is TGTGCCAGCAGTTATCGTTGGGCCGGCACCGGGGAGCTGTTTTTT. Residues: CASSYRWAGTGELFF.

This rearrangement joins TRBV5-4 to TRBJ2-5; a possible D gene is TRBD1 (6 bases). The CDR3 consists of 17 residues. The germline CDR1 and CDR2 sequences are SGHNT and YYREEE (reference sequence). V was trimmed by 0 bases and J by 2 bases, leaving 17 bases between them. Written as DNA, the CDR3 is TGTGCCAGCAGCTTGGGTTGGGGCAGGGGCGGTCAAGAGACCCAGTACTTC. It encodes CASSLGWGRGGQETQYF.

The chain links TRBV19 to TRBJ1-5, with D possibly matching TRBD1 (5 bases). Germline CDR1 is LNHDA and CDR2 is SQIVND (reference sequence). There are 15 residues in the CDR3. The ends were cut back, 1 base at V and 3 bases at J, with 10 bases in the middle. The DNA for the CDR3 is TGTGCCAGTAGTATAGTATCGGACAACAATCAGCCCCAGCATTTT. It yields the protein CASSIVSDNNQPQHF.

V usage is TRBV30 and J usage is TRBJ2-3, with 14 positions matching TRBD2. The CDR3 spans 18 residues. Germline V lookup: CDR1 GTSNPN, CDR2 SVGIG (reference sequence). Unmatched junction bases numbered 10, after V lost 1 base and J lost 4 bases. In DNA form, the CDR3 reads TGTGCCTGGAGTGATCAACCCCCGGGACTAGCGGGAGCAGATACGCAGTATTTT. Protein product: CAWSDQPPGLAGADTQYF.

The V gene is TRBV6-5, the J gene TRBJ2-7, with D possibly matching TRBD2 (6 bases). Germline values: CDR1 MNHEY, CDR2 SVGAGI. This CDR3 spans 14 amino acids. Trimming left V 0 bases short and J 6 bases short, with 12 bases between. The CDR3 here is CASSYSMGLLEQYF. In DNA form, the CDR3 reads TGTGCCAGCAGTTACTCAATGGGACTGCTCGAGCAGTACTTC.

The CDR3 loop reads CASSLRRDHGYTF. In nucleotides, the CDR3 is TGTGCCAGCAGTTTAAGGCGGGACCACGGCTACACCTTC. The rearrangement links TRBV12-3 or TRBV12-4 to TRBJ1-2; tentative D call: TRBD1 (5 bases). V dropped 2 bases and J dropped 8 bases, with 12 bases sitting between them. The CDR3 is 13 amino acids.

V and J are TRBV7-9 and TRBJ2-7, with D hard to call. Germline V lookup: CDR1 SEHNR, CDR2 FQNEAQ (reference sequence). The length of the CDR3 is 11 residues. Between the trimmed V and J ends, which lost 5 bases and 6 bases, there was a span of 8 bases. CDR3: CASSLTAEQYF. CDR3 nucleotides: TGTGCCAGCAGCCTGACTGCCGAGCAGTACTTC.

The chain links TRBV4-1 to TRBJ2-4; 7 nucleotides line up with TRBD2. The CDR3 runs to 15 residues. The junction had 6 bases not matched to a gene; V was cut back by 4 bases and J by 3 bases. Germline V gives CDR1 MGHRA, CDR2 YSYEKL. This CDR3 reads CASSPTGDYKNIQYF. The CDR3, as DNA: TGCGCCAGCAGCCCGACCGGGGACTACAAAAACATTCAGTACTTC.

This clone was seen a single time. V gene TRBV2 combines with J gene TRBJ2-1; no definite D call. The V and J ends lost 8 bases and 4 bases respectively, with 6 bases between them. The germline CDR1 and CDR2 sequences are SNHLY and FYNNEI. This CDR3 has 11 amino acids. CDR3 sequence: CASSYYNEQFF. The CDR3, as DNA: TGTGCCAGCTCCTATTACAATGAGCAGTTCTTC.

The chain employs TRBV27 and TRBJ2-1; the match to TRBD1 covers 8 bases. V was pared by 3 bases and J by 3 bases, with 10 bases of the junction left unmatched. Germline lookup yields CDR1 MNHEY and CDR2 SMNVEV (reference sequence). CDR3 length: 17 residues. The CDR3 here is CASSFAGQGPFYNEQFF. CDR3 nucleotide sequence: TGTGCCAGCAGTTTCGCCGGACAGGGACCATTCTACAATGAGCAGTTCTTC.

This clone has just one count. The V gene is TRBV12-3 or TRBV12-4, the J gene TRBJ2-5; the D is unclear. V lost 2 bases and J lost 5, with 9 bases in between. The CDR3 sequence is 13 residues long. The CDR3 loop is CASSLFSYETQYF. The CDR3 DNA follows: TGTGCCAGCAGTTTATTCAGTTACGAGACCCAGTACTTC.

This clone came up a few times. This chain uses TRBV24-1 with TRBJ2-1, with 11 positions matching TRBD2. V dropped 5 bases and J dropped 0; count of bases not matched to a gene: 11. Germline V gene sequence: CDR1 KGHDR, CDR2 SFDVKD. This CDR3 has 19 residues. The DNA of the CDR3 is TGTGCCACCAGTGCCCGACGACTAGCGGGACCGAGCTCCTACAATGAGCAGTTCTTC. Its protein is CATSARRLAGPSSYNEQFF.

The CDR3 nucleotides read TGTGCCAGCAGCCCCAATACAGGACCCTATGGCTACACCTTC. This translates into CASSPNTGPYGYTF. J is TRBJ1-2 and V is TRBV5-6; TRBD1 is a possible D gene (5 bases). The CDR3 covers 14 residues. Per the germline V gene, CDR1 is SGHDT and CDR2 is YYEEEE. Trimming removed 4 bases from V and 4 bases from J, with 14 bases in between. Together with reference TRBV5-6 and TRBJ1-2, the CDR3 gives the full variable domain: DAGVTQSPTHLIKTRGQQVTLRCSPKSGHDTVSWYQQALGQGPQFIFQYYEEEERQRGNFPDRFSGHQFPNYSSELNVNALLLGDSALYLCASSPNTGPYGYTFGSGTRLTVV.

The rearrangement links TRBV7-2 to TRBJ2-2; 8 nucleotides match TRBD2. With 8 bases clipped from V and 7 bases from J, the junction kept 9 bases outside the gene matches. The V gene's germline CDR1 is SGHTA and CDR2 FQGNSA. The CDR3 has 14 amino acids. The chain's CDR3 is CASQSGGKGGELFF. The CDR3 region has the DNA TGTGCCAGCCAGAGCGGGGGAAAAGGCGGGGAGCTGTTTTTT.

The chain links TRBV11-3 to TRBJ2-3, with D tentatively TRBD2 (5 bases). The CDR3 spans 15 residues. CDR1 and CDR2 from the germline V gene are SGHNT and YENEEA. The V end was cut by 5 bases, the J end by 0 bases, with 12 bases between. The CDR3 DNA sequence: TGTGCCAGCAGCAACAGCGGCCCTAGCACAGATACGCAGTATTTT. It specifies CASSNSGPSTDTQYF.

V gene TRBV27 combines with J gene TRBJ2-5, with 12 bases that match TRBD2. This CDR3 contains 15 residues. Germline V gene data show CDR1 as MNHEY and CDR2 as SMNVEV (reference sequence). After removal of 5 bases from V and 5 bases from J, the junction contained 6 bases not matched to a gene. CDR3 DNA sequence: TGTGCCAGCAGTACCATCGGACTAGCGGGGGAGACCCAGTACTTC. Translated: CASSTIGLAGETQYF.

The chain employs TRBV5-1 and TRBJ1-2, with D hard to call. The CDR3 has 14 amino acids. Trimming shortened V by 2 bases and J by 7 bases, and 15 bases separated the two germline ends. CDR1 and CDR2 (germline): SGHRS, YFSETQ. CDR3 sequence: CASSFSSAWAGYTF. The CDR3 region has the DNA TGCGCCAGCAGCTTCTCTTCGGCGTGGGCTGGCTACACCTTC.

The chain joins TRBV4-1 to TRBJ1-4; D is uncertain. The CDR3 extends over 17 amino acids. Germline V gene sequence: CDR1 MGHRA, CDR2 YSYEKL. V gave up 3 bases and J gave up 5 bases, with 19 bases separating them. The CDR3 loop reads CASSHPPRGQLNEKLFF. DNA of the CDR3: TGCGCCAGCAGCCACCCTCCTCGGGGTCAGCTGAATGAAAAACTGTTTTTT.